One sample yielded the 31 T cell receptor beta chains listed below, sequenced in a study of Ad26.COV2.S vaccination and SARS-CoV-2 variants. Treatment indicated: around 19 received Ad26.COV2.S at low or high dose, single or two shots; about 5 received placebo; per-sample allocation not given. Sampling occurred on day 63 after the first vaccine or placebo injection. TCRdb's table, derived via immunoSEQ multiplex PCR, lists solely in-frame clones and lacks some. The sample yields around 300,000 clones, 88% seen once. Material: peripheral blood, obtained in a trial of Ad26.COV2.S vaccine versus placebo. The receptors originated from a person between 18 and 60 years old who received the Ad26.COV2.S COVID-19 vaccine or a placebo.

V and J are TRBV4-2 and TRBJ2-1; 11 bases are a match to TRBD2. This CDR3 is 19 amino acids long. V lost 1 base to trimming and J lost 0 bases; unmatched junction nucleotides: 8. The germline CDR1 and CDR2 sequences are LGHNA and YNFKEQ. The CDR3 nucleotides are TGTGCCAGCAGCCAAGGGTTAGCGGGAGGGCCCCGCTCCTACAATGAGCAGTTCTTC. This translates into CASSQGLAGGPRSYNEQFF.

The chain has TRBV3-1 (or the pseudogene TRBV3-2) and TRBJ1-5; 7 bases align to TRBD1. After removal of 1 base from V and 7 bases from J, the junction contained 4 bases not matched to a gene. The CDR3 length is 14 residues. Germline V lookup: CDR1 LGHDT, CDR2 YNNKEL (reference sequence). The CDR3: CASSQGQGGQPQHF. The CDR3, as DNA: TGTGCCAGCAGCCAAGGACAGGGTGGGCAGCCCCAGCATTTT.

As DNA, the CDR3 is TGTGCCAGCAGCTTAAGGGCTGAGAGCTACGAGCAGTACTTC. Translating gives CASSLRAESYEQYF. The chain has TRBV7-2 and TRBJ2-7; no definite D call. This CDR3 is built from 14 residues. Germline V CDR1 and CDR2: SGHTA, FQGNSA. Trimming left V 2 bases short and J 3 bases short, with 11 bases between.

This clone was seen a single time. V usage is TRBV3-1 (or the pseudogene TRBV3-2) and J usage is TRBJ1-1, with D maybe TRBD1 (5 bases). CDR3 length equals 16 residues. The V and J ends lost 0 bases and 1 base respectively, with 12 bases between them. Germline V CDR1 and CDR2: LGHDT, YNNKEL (reference sequence). CDR3 sequence: CASSQELGQPNTEAFF. The CDR3 DNA sequence: TGTGCCAGCAGCCAAGAACTGGGGCAGCCGAACACTGAAGCTTTCTTT.

V is TRBV3-1 (or the pseudogene TRBV3-2) and J is TRBJ1-1; D is uncertain. In germline, CDR1 is LGHDT, CDR2 YNNKEL (reference sequence). The CDR3 sequence is 13 residues long. Trimming shortened V by 0 bases and J by 6 bases, and 8 bases separated the two germline ends. The CDR3: CASSQEGSPEAFF. For the CDR3, the DNA is TGTGCCAGCAGCCAAGAGGGGAGCCCTGAAGCTTTCTTT.

The gene calls are TRBV7-2 and TRBJ2-7, with a possible D match to TRBD1 (6 bases). With 5 bases removed from V and 2 bases from J, the gap between germline ends came to 13 bases. In germline, CDR1 is SGHTA, CDR2 FQGNSA. This CDR3 comprises 14 residues. The CDR3 sequence: CASSPTYRAYEQYF. In DNA, the CDR3 is TGTGCCAGCAGCCCGACGTACAGGGCCTACGAGCAGTACTTC.

The chain has TRBV6-5 and TRBJ1-2, with D unresolved. V was trimmed by 3 bases and J by 4 bases, leaving 9 bases between them. This CDR3 is built from 13 residues. Germline CDR1 reads MNHEY; CDR2 reads SVGAGI. The CDR3 DNA reads TGTGCCAGCAGTTATAGACGGGGCTATGGCTACACCTTC. Protein: CASSYRRGYGYTF.

The rearrangement uses TRBV28 and TRBJ2-3; 8 nucleotides align to TRBD1. CDR3 length: 14 residues. J was trimmed by 2 bases and V by 6 bases; bases with no gene match: 4. Per the germline V gene, CDR1 is MDHEN and CDR2 is SYDVKM. The CDR3 loop is CASRDRVATDTQYF. CDR3 in DNA: TGTGCCAGCAGGGACAGGGTAGCCACAGATACGCAGTATTTT.

This rearrangement joins TRBV18 to TRBJ2-1, with D maybe TRBD1 (5 bases). V lost 3 bases and J lost 4, with 13 bases in between. The CDR3 has 15 amino acids. Looked up from germline, CDR1 is KGHSH and CDR2 is LQKENI. Here the CDR3 DNA reads TGTGCCAGCTCACCGCAACAGGAGATTTACAATGAGCAGTTCTTC. Residues: CASSPQQEIYNEQFF. Based on the CDR3 plus reference TRBV18 and TRBJ2-1, the full variable domain is NAGVMQNPRHLVRRRGQEARLRCSPMKGHSHVYWYRQLPEEGLKFMVYLQKENIIDESGMPKERFSAEFPKEGPSILRIQQVVRGDSAAYFCASSPQQEIYNEQFFGPGTRLTVL.

This clone was recorded a few times. The rearrangement joins TRBV7-9 to TRBJ1-6, with 7 nucleotides matching TRBD1. The CDR3 spans 16 residues. V trimming: 5 bases; J trimming: 4 bases; junction bases outside the gene matches: 8. Germline V lookup: CDR1 SEHNR, CDR2 FQNEAQ (reference sequence). CDR3: CASSPRGQTYNSPLHF. Written as DNA, the CDR3 is TGTGCCAGCAGCCCCAGGGGACAGACGTATAATTCACCCCTCCACTTT. Together with reference TRBV7-9 and TRBJ1-6, the CDR3 gives the full variable domain: DTGVSQNPRHKITKRGQNVTFRCDPISEHNRLYWYRQTLGQGPEFLTYFQNEAQLEKSRLLSDRFSAERPKGSFSTLEIQRTEQGDSAMYLCASSPRGQTYNSPLHFGNGTRLTVT.

The chain recombines TRBV2 with TRBJ1-2; D ambiguous. Germline V gene sequence: CDR1 SNHLY, CDR2 FYNNEI. Between the trimmed V and J ends, which lost 4 bases and 2 bases, there was a span of 5 bases. The CDR3 extends over 12 amino acids. The CDR3 nucleotides are TGTGCCAGCAGTGGGTGGAACTATGGCTACACCTTC. Protein product: CASSGWNYGYTF.

This chain links TRBV7-3 with TRBJ2-4; D tentatively fits TRBD1 or TRBD2 (5 bases each). Germline assignment: CDR1 SGHTA and CDR2 FQGTGA. The CDR3 contains 13 residues. V lost 6 bases to trimming and J lost 5 bases, with 11 bases between them. Here the CDR3 reads CASSPGTQNIQYF. For the CDR3, the DNA is TGTGCCAGCAGTCCCGGGACCCAAAACATTCAGTACTTC. Filled out from reference TRBV7-3 and TRBJ2-4, the complete variable domain reads GAGVSQTPSNKVTEKGKYVELRCDPISGHTALYWYRQSLGQGPEFLIYFQGTGAADDSGLPNDRFFAVRPEGSVSTLKIQRTERGDSAVYLCASSPGTQNIQYFGAGTRLSVL.

The chain joins TRBV9 to TRBJ2-2; 8 bases match TRBD1. Germline CDR1 and CDR2: SGDLS and YYNGEE. With 4 bases clipped from V and 1 base from J, the junction kept 6 bases outside the gene matches. This CDR3 has 16 residues. This CDR3 reads CASSLTGTGNTGELFF. CDR3 bases: TGTGCCAGCAGCCTCACCGGGACAGGGAACACCGGGGAGCTGTTTTTT.

This chain links TRBV27 with TRBJ2-3; maybe TRBD2 (6 bases). With 2 bases removed from V and 0 bases from J, the gap between germline ends came to 18 bases. The CDR3 sequence is 18 residues long. In germline, CDR1 is MNHEY, CDR2 SMNVEV (reference sequence). The CDR3 protein is CASSLIGGVLSSTDTQYF. The CDR3 region has the DNA TGTGCCAGCAGTTTAATCGGCGGGGTCCTTAGTAGCACAGATACGCAGTATTTT.

The genes are TRBV12-5 and TRBJ1-2; tentative D call: TRBD1 (5 bases). This CDR3 has 13 residues. Germline V gene sequence: CDR1 LGHNT, CDR2 FRNRAP. The V end was cut by 5 bases, the J end by 8 bases, with 15 bases between. The CDR3 loop is CASGSQGFIGYTF. The CDR3 coding sequence is TGTGCTAGTGGTAGCCAGGGATTTATCGGCTACACCTTC. The full variable domain, its missing parts supplied by reference TRBV12-5 and TRBJ1-2, is DARVTQTPRHKVTEMGQEVTMRCQPILGHNTVFWYRQTMMQGLELLAYFRNRAPLDDSGMPKDRFSAEMPDATLATLKIQPSEPRDSAVYFCASGSQGFIGYTFGSGTRLTVV.

This sequence joins TRBV30 and TRBJ2-2; 10 bases align to TRBD1. From germline, CDR1 is GTSNPN and CDR2 SVGIG (reference sequence). J lost 6 bases, V lost 5 bases, and 0 bases had no gene match. The CDR3 spans 12 residues. The CDR3 loop reads CAWGTGAGELFF. The CDR3 nucleotides read TGTGCCTGGGGGACAGGGGCCGGGGAGCTGTTTTTT.

The rearrangement joins TRBV9 to TRBJ2-3; D ambiguous. Germline assignment: CDR1 SGDLS and CDR2 YYNGEE. The CDR3 consists of 14 residues. Trimming took off 0 bases at V and 3 bases at J, with 8 bases between the two ends. CDR3 in DNA: TGTGCCAGCAGCGTAGAGCGCCCTACAGATACGCAGTATTTT. As protein: CASSVERPTDTQYF.

The chain employs TRBV7-9 and TRBJ2-7; D is unresolved. The V gene's germline CDR1 is SEHNR and CDR2 FQNEAQ (reference sequence). The germline V and J ends were trimmed by 5 bases and 7 bases, with 12 bases remaining between them. The CDR3 has 12 amino acids. This CDR3 is CASSPQAREQYF. The CDR3 DNA sequence: TGTGCCAGCAGCCCTCAGGCGAGAGAGCAGTACTTC.

This clone was seen only a few times. This chain connects TRBV19 to TRBJ1-3; tentative D call: TRBD1 (6 bases). The V end lost 2 bases, the J end lost 2 bases, and 10 bases lay between the germline ends. The germline gives CDR1 LNHDA, CDR2 SQIVND (reference sequence). The CDR3 contains 15 residues. CDR3 nucleotide sequence: TGTGCCAGTAGTATACGCCGACAGGCTGGAAACACCATATATTTT. Translating gives CASSIRRQAGNTIYF.

CDR3 bases: TGTGCCACCAGCAGAGATTGGGACATTTTTGCCGATACGCAGTATTTT. Residues: CATSRDWDIFADTQYF. The rearrangement uses TRBV15 and TRBJ2-3; TRBD1 is a possible D gene (6 bases). Germline CDR1 and CDR2: LNHNV and YYDKDF (reference sequence). V was clipped by 0 bases and J by 6 bases, with 16 bases between them. The CDR3 consists of 16 residues.

The V and J genes are TRBV25-1 and TRBJ1-4, with D possibly TRBD1 on 6 matching bases. V was cut by 4 bases and J by 8 bases, with 14 bases left in between. Germline lookup yields CDR1 MGHDK and CDR2 SYGVNS. The CDR3 has 14 residues. In nucleotides, the CDR3 is TGTGCCAGCAGTGTTACTGGGACAATCGAAAAACTGTTTTTT. It yields the protein CASSVTGTIEKLFF.

The chain's CDR3 is CSVRKREANSYNEQFF. In nucleotides, the CDR3 is TGCAGCGTCCGTAAGCGGGAGGCGAACTCCTACAATGAGCAGTTCTTC. The chain recombines TRBV29-1 with TRBJ2-1; 9 nucleotides align to TRBD2. The germline V gene encodes CDR1 SQVTM and CDR2 ANQGSEA. The ends lost 6 bases at V and 0 bases at J; junction bases unmatched: 9. There are 16 residues in the CDR3.

The chain employs TRBV7-3 and TRBJ1-1; D is undetermined. V lost 4 bases and J lost 0, with 6 bases in between. The CDR3 is made up of 13 amino acids. The germline CDR1 and CDR2 sequences are SGHTA and FQGTGA. DNA of the CDR3: TGTGCCAGCAGCTCCTTTATGAACACTGAAGCTTTCTTT. As protein: CASSSFMNTEAFF.

The chain recombines TRBV7-3 with TRBJ2-4, with 9 bases identical to TRBD2. The CDR3 loop spans 16 amino acids. The V segment lost 5 bases and the J segment 1 base; nucleotides outside the gene matches: 6. The V gene's germline CDR1 is SGHTA and CDR2 FQGTGA. DNA of the CDR3: TGTGCCAGCAGCCTCTTAGCGGGAGCGGCCAAAAACATTCAGTACTTC. Its translation: CASSLLAGAAKNIQYF. The full variable domain, with the rest looked up from reference TRBV7-3 and TRBJ2-4, is GAGVSQTPSNKVTEKGKYVELRCDPISGHTALYWYRQSLGQGPEFLIYFQGTGAADDSGLPNDRFFAVRPEGSVSTLKIQRTERGDSAVYLCASSLLAGAAKNIQYFGAGTRLSVL.

V gene TRBV7-9 combines with J gene TRBJ1-1; D call uncertain. Germline loops: CDR1 SEHNR, CDR2 FQNEAQ (reference sequence). V lost 4 bases, J lost 2 bases, and 8 bases lay in between. This CDR3 is built from 13 residues. The CDR3 DNA sequence: TGTGCCAGCAGCTCCGACCATAACACTGAAGCTTTCTTT. Protein product: CASSSDHNTEAFF.

V is TRBV11-2 and J is TRBJ1-6, with 7 positions matching TRBD1. CDR3 length equals 17 residues. With 1 base clipped from V and 7 bases from J, the junction kept 10 bases outside the gene matches. Germline V CDR1 and CDR2: SGHAT, FQNNGV. The CDR3 DNA reads as TGTGCCAGCAGCTTAGGAGGGACAGCTTATTTGAATTCACCCCTCCACTTT. Residues: CASSLGGTAYLNSPLHF.

This chain connects TRBV2 to TRBJ1-4; no definite D call. This CDR3 spans 11 amino acids. V lost 6 bases, J lost 4 bases, and 3 bases lay in between. Germline values: CDR1 SNHLY, CDR2 FYNNEI. CDR3 residues: CASSINEKLFF. In DNA form, the CDR3 reads TGTGCCAGCAGCATTAATGAAAAACTGTTTTTT.

The gene calls are TRBV7-2 and TRBJ1-2; the D is unclear. CDR3 length equals 16 residues. Germline V CDR1 and CDR2: SGHTA, FQGNSA. Trimming stripped 4 bases from V and 1 base from J, with 16 bases between. CDR3 nucleotide sequence: TGTGCCAGCAGCTCCGCAAATTGGGGAGATAACTATGGCTACACCTTC. Its translation is CASSSANWGDNYGYTF.

This chain joins TRBV6-4 and TRBJ2-3, with 7 bases fitting TRBD2. The trim removed 4 bases at V and 9 bases at J, leaving 1 base unmatched. This CDR3 has 11 amino acids. Germline CDR1 and CDR2: MRHNA and SNTAGT. CDR3 loop: CASSGGGTQYF. The CDR3 DNA reads TGTGCCAGCAGTGGGGGAGGGACGCAGTATTTT.

The chain couples TRBV9 to TRBJ2-7, with 8 bases fitting TRBD1. Trimming took 3 bases from V and 6 from J; bases not matched to a gene: 5. Germline CDR1 SGDLS, CDR2 YYNGEE. The CDR3 contains 13 residues. The CDR3 reads CASSATGVSEQYF. The CDR3 region has the DNA TGTGCCAGCAGCGCGACAGGGGTGAGCGAGCAGTACTTC.

Details on this clone: Other DNA variants within this sample encode the same CDR3. V and J are TRBV7-2 and TRBJ1-5, with D possibly being TRBD1 (5 bases). This CDR3 is built from 13 residues. The ends were cut back, 0 bases at V and 5 bases at J, with 5 bases in the middle. CDR1 is SGHTA and CDR2 is FQGNSA in the germline V gene. The CDR3 nucleotides read TGTGCCAGCAGCTTAGCAGGGGATCAGCCCCAGCATTTT. Amino acids: CASSLAGDQPQHF.